Following are 15 T cell receptor beta chains from one sample sequenced in a study of T cells after yellow fever vaccination. TCRdb re-called the 5' RACE reads with MiXCR, one entry per CDR3 protein. The sample includes 450,000 to 550,000 distinct CDR3 sequences, 20% to 25% of them seen just once. This specimen consisted of PBMCs, obtained roughly 23 days after the first yellow fever vaccination. Receptors originate from a man between 18 and 29 years old who received the YFV17D yellow fever vaccine.

The rearrangement joins TRBV4-3 to TRBJ1-4; D remains ambiguous. Trimming took 0 bases from V and 3 from J, leaving 5 bases between them. This CDR3 has 14 amino acids. Germline V gives CDR1 LGHNA, CDR2 YSLEER. The CDR3 spells CASSQEGSNEKLFF. As DNA, the CDR3 is TGCGCCAGCAGCCAAGAGGGATCTAATGAAAAACTGTTTTTT.

This clonotype was picked up a small number of times. The chain is built from TRBV6-1 and TRBJ1-2, with D hard to call. The CDR3 is made up of 16 amino acids. The V end lost 3 bases, the J end lost 4 bases, and 18 bases lay between the germline ends. Germline CDR1 is MNHNS and CDR2 is SASEGT. CDR3 nucleotide sequence: TGTGCCAGCAGTGAGGTGTCGGAGGCTTGGGGCTATGGCTACACCTTC. Protein sequence: CASSEVSEAWGYGYTF.

This clonotype has just one count. A read error may produce the germline difference seen at one junction end. The chain is built from TRBV5-5 and TRBJ2-1; 11 bases agree with TRBD2. CDR3 length: 16 amino acids. From germline, CDR1 is SGHKS and CDR2 YYEKEE (reference sequence). DNA for the CDR3: TGTTCCAGCAGCTTGGTACTAGCGGGAGTGTACAATGAGCAGTTCTTC. Protein: CSSSLVLAGVYNEQFF.

This clonotype was seen a few times. A read error is possible here, since a much larger clone lies one base away. The J gene is TRBJ2-7, the V gene TRBV13; D uncertain. Germline lookup yields CDR1 PRHDT and CDR2 FYEKMQ (reference sequence). V gave up 5 bases and J gave up 3 bases, with 5 bases separating them. This CDR3 spans 11 amino acids. CDR3 DNA sequence: TGTGCCAGCAGCGACAACTACGAGCAGTACTTC. Amino acid sequence: CASSDNYEQYF. The variable domain in full, with the rest retrieved from reference TRBV13 and TRBJ2-7, is AAGVIQSPRHLIKEKRETATLKCYPIPRHDTVYWYQQGPGQDPQFLISFYEKMQSDKGSIPDRFSAQQFSDYHSELNMSSLELGDSALYFCASSDNYEQYFGPGTRLTVT.

In DNA form, the CDR3 reads TGTGCCAGCAGTGACCGACAGGGGGAAGAGACCCAGTACTTC. As protein: CASSDRQGEETQYF. The chain couples TRBV6-1 to TRBJ2-5; 9 bases line up with TRBD1. The J segment lost 3 bases and the V segment lost 3 bases, leaving 2 bases of the junction unmatched. The germline gives CDR1 MNHNS, CDR2 SASEGT. There are 14 residues in the CDR3.

Judged by abundance, this clonotype is large (0.1 to 1%). The chain is built from TRBV5-6 and TRBJ2-1; either TRBD1 or TRBD2 may supply D (5 bases each). CDR1 and CDR2 (germline): SGHDT, YYEEEE. With 4 bases removed from V and 5 bases from J, the gap between germline ends came to 13 bases. This CDR3 is 14 amino acids long. In DNA form, the CDR3 reads TGTGCCAGCAGCCCCGAGGGACGGCACAATGAGCAGTTCTTC. Residues: CASSPEGRHNEQFF.

This clonotype was seen a handful of times. J is TRBJ2-7 and V is TRBV10-3; 8 positions agree with TRBD1. Germline V gene sequence: CDR1 ENHRY, CDR2 SYGVKD. V was pared by 3 bases and J by 2 bases, with 3 bases of the junction left unmatched. The CDR3 extends over 14 amino acids. The CDR3 spells CAISDRTGTYEQYF. The CDR3 nucleotides read TGTGCCATCAGTGACCGGACAGGGACCTACGAGCAGTACTTC.

This clonotype was recorded a few times. The chain employs TRBV7-6 and TRBJ1-1, with 9 bases aligning to TRBD1. This CDR3 region has 16 residues. Germline V gene data show CDR1 as SGHVS and CDR2 as FNYEAQ. The ends lost 2 bases at V and 3 bases at J; junction bases unmatched: 7. The CDR3 sequence is CASSLPATGGDTEAFF. In nucleotides, the CDR3 is TGTGCCAGCAGCTTACCCGCGACAGGGGGGGACACTGAAGCTTTCTTT.

This chain connects TRBV28 to TRBJ2-1; possibly TRBD1 for D (6 bases). Trimming cost V 4 bases and J 2 bases, with 15 bases left between them. Germline V CDR1 and CDR2: MDHEN, SYDVKM. CDR3 length: 16 amino acids. The CDR3 spells CASSSEQGMTYNEQFF. The DNA for the CDR3 is TGTGCCAGCAGTTCAGAACAGGGAATGACCTACAATGAGCAGTTCTTC. Using reference TRBV28 and TRBJ2-1 for the parts outside the CDR3, the full variable domain is DVKVTQSSRYLVKRTGEKVFLECVQDMDHENMFWYRQDPGLGLRLIYFSYDVKMKEKGDIPEGYSVSREKKERFSLILESASTNQTSMYLCASSSEQGMTYNEQFFGPGTRLTVL.

There are a few counts of this clonotype. V is TRBV20-1 and J is TRBJ2-2; 8 nucleotides line up with TRBD2. Trimming took 6 bases from V and 8 from J; bases not matched to a gene: 5. The CDR3 loop spans 12 amino acids. Germline assignment: CDR1 DFQATT and CDR2 SNEGSKA (reference sequence). The CDR3 protein is CSAPRGGGELFF. CDR3 sequence (DNA): TGCAGTGCCCCACGGGGGGGTGGGGAGCTGTTTTTT.

The chain joins TRBV15 to TRBJ1-5; no clear D gene. CDR3 size: 13 residues. Germline lookup yields CDR1 LNHNV and CDR2 YYDKDF (reference sequence). The ends were cut back, 1 base at V and 4 bases at J, with 5 bases in the middle. The CDR3 protein is CATSRAGNQPQHF. In DNA, the CDR3 is TGTGCCACCAGCAGAGCGGGGAATCAGCCCCAGCATTTT.

This chain connects TRBV2 to TRBJ2-1; D gene uncertain. There are 14 residues in the CDR3. The germline gives CDR1 SNHLY, CDR2 FYNNEI. The germline V and J ends were trimmed by 2 bases and 3 bases, with 8 bases remaining between them. CDR3 sequence reads: CASSEQSLYNEQFF. As DNA, the CDR3 is TGTGCCAGCAGTGAACAGTCTCTCTACAATGAGCAGTTCTTC.

This clonotype has more than one count but fewer than ten. The chain carries TRBV7-2 and TRBJ1-5, with D perhaps matching TRBD1 (5 bases). This CDR3 region has 14 residues. V lost 4 bases and J lost 9, with 16 bases in between. Germline values: CDR1 SGHTA, CDR2 FQGNSA. The CDR3 sequence is CASSSLWGDSPQHF. CDR3 coding DNA: TGTGCCAGCAGCTCCCTCTGGGGGGATTCGCCCCAGCATTTT.

This sequence joins TRBV4-1 and TRBJ1-5; unclear D gene. The CDR3 sequence is 15 residues long. Germline V gene data show CDR1 as MGHRA and CDR2 as YSYEKL. The V gene lost 5 bases and the J gene lost 0 bases, with 11 bases spanning the gap. The DNA of the CDR3 is TGCGCCAGCAGCGAAGGCTCCACTAGCAATCAGCCCCAGCATTTT. It codes for CASSEGSTSNQPQHF.

This clonotype appeared a few times. The chain carries TRBV7-9 and TRBJ1-1; D gene ambiguous. The V gene's germline CDR1 is SEHNR and CDR2 FQNEAQ (reference sequence). The CDR3 runs 15 residues. Trimming took 2 bases from V and 1 from J, leaving 11 bases between them. The CDR3 spells CASSLRSFKNTEAFF. As DNA, the CDR3 is TGTGCCAGCAGCTTAAGATCCTTCAAGAACACTGAAGCTTTCTTT.